This TCR beta chain was captured in a study of T cells in women clearing cervical HPV infection. Study as a whole: No precancer developed; the control's incident HPV16 infection cleared within 12 months. Controls gave blood once infection was undetectable; cases at lesion identification. Case blood was drawn a median about 160 days after lesion detection.

With regard to this clone: Sequencing ends 3 residues short of the CDR3 end; the germline J gene provides the rest.

The germline gives CDR1 LNHNV, CDR2 YYDKDF (reference sequence). CDR3 length equals 15 residues. V lost 5 bases to trimming and J lost 7 bases; unmatched junction nucleotides: 10. TCRdb keeps only in-frame clones here, not all; method: immunoSEQ multiplex PCR. The sample's table shows about 20,000 clones. Each participant carried one incident cervical HPV16 infection only. The sample comprised blood buffy coat. The rearrangement joins TRBV15 to TRBJ2-1; 8 bases line up with TRBD2. The receptor comes from a woman aged 18 to 75 with a cervical HPV16 infection that either progressed to CIN3+ or cleared (not recorded which). The CDR3 spells CATSEAHAGGNEQFF. Incomplete CDR3 DNA: TGTGCCACCAGCGAAGCCCACGCGGGAGGTAATGAG.